The next 9 T cell receptor beta chains were all read from a single sample in a study of yellow fever vaccine responses in identical twins. TCRdb fed the RT-PCR reads into MiXCR, producing one record per CDR3 protein. The sample carries 13,000 to 15,000 distinct CDR3 sequences, approximately 88% recorded once. The input for sequencing was T cells from blood (PBMCs), unsorted or a sorted subset (not recorded which), taken before or after yellow fever vaccination (not recorded which). These receptors were obtained from a woman aged 18-35 years who received the yellow fever vaccine.

The gene calls are TRBV5-1 and TRBJ2-6; D not resolved. The CDR3 length is 14 residues. Trimming took 2 bases from V and 6 from J, leaving 9 bases between them. The germline gives CDR1 SGHRS, CDR2 YFSETQ. Written as DNA, the CDR3 is TGCGCCAGCAGCTTTGGGGATTCGGCCAACGTCCTGACTTTC. Its protein is CASSFGDSANVLTF.

The J gene is TRBJ1-4, the V gene TRBV18; no definite D call. CDR1 KGHSH and CDR2 LQKENI come from the germline V gene. With 3 bases removed from V and 2 bases from J, the gap between germline ends came to 4 bases. The CDR3 sequence is 13 residues long. The CDR3 bases are TGTGCCAGCTCACCGCGGACTAATGAAAAACTGTTTTTT. It is translated as CASSPRTNEKLFF.

This clonotype was seen more than once but under ten times. V is TRBV19 and J is TRBJ2-3; D is ambiguous. The CDR3 runs 14 residues. Germline V gene lookup returns CDR1 LNHDA and CDR2 SQIVND (reference sequence). V was cut by 6 bases and J by 5 bases, with 15 bases left in between. The chain's CDR3 is CASRTGPEKDTQYF. In DNA form, the CDR3 reads TGTGCCAGTAGAACCGGACCGGAAAAAGATACGCAGTATTTT.

This clonotype was recorded once. This sequence joins TRBV19 and TRBJ2-3; 11 bases line up with TRBD2. The V gene's germline CDR1 is LNHDA and CDR2 SQIVND (reference sequence). Trimming took 7 bases from V and 2 from J; bases not matched to a gene: 5. The CDR3 is made up of 15 amino acids. CDR3 coding DNA: TGTGCCAGTACCCCGACTAGCGGGGACACAGATACGCAGTATTTT. This translates into CASTPTSGDTDTQYF.

The V call is TRBV14, the J call TRBJ1-1; 7 bases agree with TRBD1. Germline V lookup: CDR1 SGHDN, CDR2 FVKESK. The CDR3 totals 15 residues. The junction had 5 bases not matched to a gene; V was cut back by 4 bases and J by 0 bases. The chain's CDR3 is CASSPRQGMNTEAFF. The CDR3 nucleotides are TGTGCCAGCAGCCCCCGACAGGGTATGAACACTGAAGCTTTCTTT.

The chain joins TRBV11-2 to TRBJ2-7; 7 bases map to TRBD2. The CDR3 extends over 14 amino acids. Germline V gene sequence: CDR1 SGHAT, CDR2 FQNNGV. V shed 5 bases, J shed 0 bases, and the junction held 4 bases outside the gene matches. The chain's CDR3 is CASSTGLVSYEQYF. The CDR3 DNA is TGTGCCAGCAGCACCGGACTAGTCTCCTACGAGCAGTACTTC.

The chain employs TRBV2 and TRBJ1-5; 7 bases match TRBD1. The CDR3 consists of 15 residues. J lost 5 bases, V lost 2 bases, and 6 bases had no gene match. Germline values: CDR1 SNHLY, CDR2 FYNNEI. CDR3 nucleotide sequence: TGTGCCAGCAGTGAAAACAGGGGATTGGATCAGCCCCAGCATTTT. Translation: CASSENRGLDQPQHF.

This chain links TRBV13 with TRBJ2-1; D is undetermined. V was shortened by 5 bases and J by 1 base, with 15 bases between the two germline ends. The germline V gene has CDR1 PRHDT and CDR2 FYEKMQ (reference sequence). This CDR3 has 16 amino acids. The CDR3 DNA reads TGTGCCAGCAGCCCCCGAGCAGGTTCGTCCTACAATGAGCAGTTCTTC. It specifies CASSPRAGSSYNEQFF. Full variable domain (rest looked up from reference TRBV13 and TRBJ2-1): AAGVIQSPRHLIKEKRETATLKCYPIPRHDTVYWYQQGPGQDPQFLISFYEKMQSDKGSIPDRFSAQQFSDYHSELNMSSLELGDSALYFCASSPRAGSSYNEQFFGPGTRLTVL.

J is TRBJ1-4 and V is TRBV10-3; D is uncertain. Germline V CDR1 and CDR2: ENHRY, SYGVKD. Trimming stripped 6 bases from V and 0 bases from J, with 5 bases between. This CDR3 comprises 13 residues. This chain's CDR3 is CAIRSATNEKLFF. CDR3 nucleotide sequence: TGTGCCATCAGGAGTGCAACTAATGAAAAACTGTTTTTT.